The 12 T cell receptor beta chains below come from one sample, sequenced in a study of identical twins. TCRdb re-called the 5' RACE reads through MiXCR, storing one row per CDR3 protein. The repertoire consists of approximately 280,000 distinct CDR3 sequences, with less than 9% occurring once and the leading ten covering about 2.1%. The same specimen was also included in a second study, on yellow fever vaccine responses in identical twins.

Sequences were obtained from memory (CD45RO+) T cells sorted from blood. These receptors all stem from a young woman in good health.

This clonotype has only a few counts. The chain's CDR3 is CSARDMGRSGEQYF. In DNA form, the CDR3 reads TGCAGTGCTAGAGATATGGGCAGGAGCGGCGAGCAGTACTTC. V usage is TRBV20-1 and J usage is TRBJ2-7; D is possibly TRBD2 (5 bases). CDR3 length equals 14 residues. The ends were cut back, 0 bases at V and 6 bases at J, with 15 bases in the middle. Germline assignment: CDR1 DFQATT and CDR2 SNEGSKA (reference sequence).

The chain links TRBV20-1 to TRBJ2-1; TRBD2 aligns across 14 bases. The CDR3 loop spans 17 amino acids. Germline V gives CDR1 DFQATT, CDR2 SNEGSKA (reference sequence). Trimming at V came to 5 bases and at J to 6 bases, leaving 12 bases not matched to a gene. CDR3 bases: TGCAGTGCTGTAAGACTAGCGGGGGGGCCTTTCAGCAATGAGCAGTTCTTC. It codes for CSAVRLAGGPFSNEQFF.

There are many counts of this clonotype. The genes are TRBV9 and TRBJ2-7; TRBD1 matches 7 bases. The germline CDR1 and CDR2 sequences are SGDLS and YYNGEE. V was clipped by 1 base and J by 2 bases; unmatched bases: 3. The CDR3 loop spans 14 amino acids. The CDR3 region has the DNA TGTGCCAGCAGCGTATCTGGACAGGCCTACGAGCAGTACTTC. Encoded protein: CASSVSGQAYEQYF.

This rearrangement joins TRBV20-1 to TRBJ2-1; D might be TRBD2 (6 bases). The CDR3 covers 13 residues. CDR1 is DFQATT, CDR2 SNEGSKA, per germline (reference sequence). V lost 3 bases and J 6 bases, leaving 12 bases between the germline ends. CDR3 residues: CSARDGSSNEQFF. The CDR3 DNA reads as TGCAGTGCTAGGGACGGGAGTTCCAATGAGCAGTTCTTC.

This clonotype came up a few times. V usage is TRBV2 and J usage is TRBJ1-2; D might be TRBD1 (6 bases). CDR1 and CDR2 (germline): SNHLY, FYNNEI. The germline V and J ends were trimmed by 8 bases and 0 bases, with 13 bases remaining between them. This CDR3 is built from 14 residues. The CDR3 nucleotides read TGTGCCAGCTCCGGGACATCTACTAACTATGGCTACACCTTC. It codes for CASSGTSTNYGYTF.

This clonotype showed up many times. V gene TRBV3-1 combines with J gene TRBJ1-1; D not certain. This CDR3 is built from 14 residues. V was trimmed by 5 bases and J by 2 bases, leaving 12 bases between them. Germline CDR1 is LGHDT and CDR2 is YNNKEL (reference sequence). The CDR3 DNA reads as TGTGCCAGCAGCGCTAGACACAGAAACACTGAAGCTTTCTTT. It encodes CASSARHRNTEAFF.

The CDR3 protein is CASSSGTGPLSPLHF. The CDR3 DNA sequence: TGTGCCAGCTCGTCCGGGACAGGGCCGCTATCACCCCTCCACTTT. The rearrangement uses TRBV18 and TRBJ1-6; 9 bases match TRBD1. In germline, CDR1 is KGHSH, CDR2 LQKENI. J gave up 10 bases and V 6 bases, and 10 bases lay outside the gene matches. The CDR3 runs to 15 residues.

The chain combines TRBV12-3 or TRBV12-4 with TRBJ1-5; D remains unclear. The CDR3 is made up of 15 amino acids. Trimming cost V 4 bases and J 4 bases, with 14 bases left between them. Here the CDR3 reads CASSWTAGGNQPQHF. CDR3 DNA: TGTGCCAGCAGTTGGACGGCTGGAGGGAATCAGCCCCAGCATTTT.

The chain links TRBV10-1 to TRBJ1-1; unclear D gene. This CDR3 contains 14 residues. Germline loops: CDR1 WNHNN, CDR2 SYGVQD (reference sequence). Trimming left V 0 bases short and J 5 bases short, with 10 bases between. The CDR3 here is CASSESGGPTEAFF. The CDR3 DNA sequence: TGCGCCAGCAGTGAGTCAGGCGGCCCGACTGAAGCTTTCTTT.

This clonotype was seen many times. The chain has TRBV10-3 and TRBJ2-3, with TRBD2 as a possible D gene (5 bases). Germline V lookup: CDR1 ENHRY, CDR2 SYGVKD. This CDR3 is built from 15 residues. The V gene lost 2 bases and the J gene lost 3 bases, with 12 bases spanning the gap. CDR3 DNA: TGTGCCATCAGTGAGGTAGGGAGTGGAACAGATACGCAGTATTTT. Its translation: CAISEVGSGTDTQYF.

There are many counts of this clonotype. V usage is TRBV20-1 and J usage is TRBJ2-7; 8 bases line up with TRBD2. The J segment lost 0 bases and the V segment lost 5 bases, leaving 3 bases of the junction unmatched. The CDR3 totals 13 residues. Germline loops: CDR1 DFQATT, CDR2 SNEGSKA (reference sequence). The CDR3 DNA reads TGCAGTGCTTCAAGCGGGGGCTCCTACGAGCAGTACGTC. This encodes CSASSGGSYEQYV.

The chain has TRBV2 and TRBJ2-7, with TRBD2 matching 9 bases. Germline V gene lookup returns CDR1 SNHLY and CDR2 FYNNEI. Trimming removed 3 bases from V and 4 bases from J; junction bases left unmatched: 7. This CDR3 contains 15 residues. CDR3 sequence reads: CASSEISGSGYEQYF. The CDR3, as DNA: TGTGCCAGCAGTGAGATTAGCGGGAGCGGGTACGAGCAGTACTTC. The full variable domain, completed using reference TRBV2 and TRBJ2-7, is EPEVTQTPSHQVTQMGQEVILRCVPISNHLYFYWYRQILGQKVEFLVSFYNNEISEKSEIFDDQFSVERPDGSNFTLKIRSTKLEDSAMYFCASSEISGSGYEQYFGPGTRLTVT.